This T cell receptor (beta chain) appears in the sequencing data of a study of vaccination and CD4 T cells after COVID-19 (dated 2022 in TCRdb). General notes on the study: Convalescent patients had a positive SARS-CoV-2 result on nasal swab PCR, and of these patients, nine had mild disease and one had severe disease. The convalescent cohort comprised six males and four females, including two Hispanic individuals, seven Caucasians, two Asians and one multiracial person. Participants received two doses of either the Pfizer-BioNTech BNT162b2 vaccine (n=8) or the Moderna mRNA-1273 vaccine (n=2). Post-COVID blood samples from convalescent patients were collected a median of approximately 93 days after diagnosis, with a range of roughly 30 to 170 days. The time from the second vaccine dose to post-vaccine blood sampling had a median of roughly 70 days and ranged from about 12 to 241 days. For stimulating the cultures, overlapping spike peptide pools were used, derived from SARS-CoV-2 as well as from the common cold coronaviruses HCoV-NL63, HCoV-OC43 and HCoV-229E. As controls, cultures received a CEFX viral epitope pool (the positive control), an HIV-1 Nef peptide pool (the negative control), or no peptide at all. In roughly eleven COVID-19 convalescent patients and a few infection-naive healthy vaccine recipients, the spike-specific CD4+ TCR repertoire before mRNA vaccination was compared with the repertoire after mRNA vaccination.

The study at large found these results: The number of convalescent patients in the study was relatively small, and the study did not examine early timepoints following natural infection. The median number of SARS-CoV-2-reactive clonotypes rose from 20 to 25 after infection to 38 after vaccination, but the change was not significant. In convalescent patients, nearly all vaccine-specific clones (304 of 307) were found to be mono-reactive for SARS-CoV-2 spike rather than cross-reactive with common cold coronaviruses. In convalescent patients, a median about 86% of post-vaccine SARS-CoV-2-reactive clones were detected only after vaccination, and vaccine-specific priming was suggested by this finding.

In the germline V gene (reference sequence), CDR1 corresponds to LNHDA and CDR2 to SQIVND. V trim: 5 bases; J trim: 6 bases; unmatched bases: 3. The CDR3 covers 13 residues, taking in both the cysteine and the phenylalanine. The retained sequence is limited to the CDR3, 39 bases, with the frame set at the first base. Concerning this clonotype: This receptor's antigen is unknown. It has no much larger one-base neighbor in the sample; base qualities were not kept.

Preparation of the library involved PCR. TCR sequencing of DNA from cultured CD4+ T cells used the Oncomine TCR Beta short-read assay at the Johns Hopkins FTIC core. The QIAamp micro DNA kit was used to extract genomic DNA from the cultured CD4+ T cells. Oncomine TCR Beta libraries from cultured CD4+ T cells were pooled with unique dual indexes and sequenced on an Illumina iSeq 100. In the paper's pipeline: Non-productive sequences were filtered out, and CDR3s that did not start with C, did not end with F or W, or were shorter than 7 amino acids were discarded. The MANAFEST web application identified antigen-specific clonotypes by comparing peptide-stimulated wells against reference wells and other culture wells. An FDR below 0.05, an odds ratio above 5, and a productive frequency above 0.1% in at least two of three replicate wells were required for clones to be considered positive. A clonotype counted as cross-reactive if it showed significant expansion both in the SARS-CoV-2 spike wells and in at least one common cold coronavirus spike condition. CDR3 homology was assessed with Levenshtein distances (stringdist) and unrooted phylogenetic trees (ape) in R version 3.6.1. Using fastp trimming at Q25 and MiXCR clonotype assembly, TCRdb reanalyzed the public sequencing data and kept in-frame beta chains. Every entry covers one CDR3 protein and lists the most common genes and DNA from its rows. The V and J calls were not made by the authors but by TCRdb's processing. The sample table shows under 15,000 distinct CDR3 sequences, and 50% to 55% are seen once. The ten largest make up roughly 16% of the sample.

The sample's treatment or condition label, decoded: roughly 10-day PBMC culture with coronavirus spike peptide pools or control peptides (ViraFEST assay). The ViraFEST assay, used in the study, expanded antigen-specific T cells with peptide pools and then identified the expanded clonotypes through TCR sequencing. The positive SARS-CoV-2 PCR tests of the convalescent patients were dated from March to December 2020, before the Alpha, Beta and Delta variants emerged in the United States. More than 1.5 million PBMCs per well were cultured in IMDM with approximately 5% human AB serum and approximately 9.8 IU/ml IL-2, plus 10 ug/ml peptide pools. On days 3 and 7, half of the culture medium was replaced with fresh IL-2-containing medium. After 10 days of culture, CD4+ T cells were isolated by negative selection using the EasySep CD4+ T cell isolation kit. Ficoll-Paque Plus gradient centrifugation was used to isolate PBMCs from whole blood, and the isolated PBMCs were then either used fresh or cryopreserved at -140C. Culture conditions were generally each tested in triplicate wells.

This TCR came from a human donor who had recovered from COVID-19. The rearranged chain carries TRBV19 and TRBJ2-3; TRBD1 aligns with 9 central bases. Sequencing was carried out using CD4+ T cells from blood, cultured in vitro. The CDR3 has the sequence CASSGQGFDTQYF. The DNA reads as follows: TGTGCCAGTAGTGGACAGGGGTTCGATACGCAGTATTTT.